Given below is one T cell receptor (beta chain) in context. This clonotype was detected ten times or more. What this receptor recognizes is not known. No quality values exist for individual bases; no much larger clone is one base distant. The data were taken from a study of naive and memory T cell subsets (dated by TCRdb to about 2017). Some background on the complete study: Sorted naive and memory T cell subsets from peripheral blood were analyzed in the study using a UMI-based, open-source pipeline for TCR alpha and beta sequencing. Complete agreement was observed between the functional CMV T cell responses and the IgG serology results. RNA was DNase-treated and reverse transcribed with TCR constant-region primers, mostly using SuperScript III. Study-wide conclusions, independent of this receptor: A power law was followed by TCR abundance, with an exponent that differed between naive and memory subsets but was consistent across the three individuals. Each clonotype was defined as a single alpha or beta chain sequence rather than as a paired alpha/beta receptor. RNA-based TCR counts may be influenced by expression changes linked to T cell activation and differentiation. Following error correction, more than 90% of naive TCR sequences occurred only once, which made naive abundance distributions much steeper than those of memory subsets. The repertoire findings for the naive and memory subsets could not be validated against a ground truth because none was available. Gini index rose and Shannon and inverse Simpson diversity fell from naive through CM, EM and EMRA in both CD4 and CD8 cells.

As encoded in the germline V gene, CDR1 is MDHEN while CDR2 is SYDVKM. Taken from cysteine to phenylalanine, the CDR3 has 17 residues. Only the CDR3 region is kept as DNA, spanning 51 bases read in frame from base 1. Relative to germline, V is 2 bases shorter and J is 5 bases shorter, with 21 bases between their ends. Receptor amplification or capture employed UMI-ligation and nested PCR. The beta constant-region primer was an equimolar mix of two oligonucleotides covering both TRBC1 and TRBC2. The ligated cDNA went through four rounds of PCR with nested alpha and beta constant-region primers together with the SP2 primer. A single-stranded oligonucleotide bearing the SP2 primer plus a 12-nucleotide UMI was ligated onto the 3' end of the cDNA by T4 RNA ligase 1. Incubation of the ligation reaction was carried out at 16 degrees C for roughly 18-24 hours. PCR2 was typically performed as a SYBR Green qPCR and was stopped at a predetermined threshold so that over-amplification was prevented. Every purification after the first one was done using Agencourt AMPure XP magnetic beads. Libraries were quantified by Qubit and checked on a TapeStation, with a main peak expected near 650 bp. Pooled libraries were sequenced on an Illumina MiSeq with v2 2x251 paired-end kits, typically giving roughly 0.9-2.1 million reads per sample. Each sample was pooled at about 4.2 nM, and roughly 5-7% PhiX was included to help cluster recognition. The source study handled its data this way. V and J genes were assigned to Demultiplexor-processed FASTQ reads by Decombinator through tag matching, with a single base-pair mismatch being allowed. Collapsinator relied on UMIs to fix sequencing errors as well as frequency errors caused by PCR heterogeneity. TCRs were translated and CDR3s were extracted from the conserved cysteine to the FGXG phenylalanine by CDR3Translator, with non-productive sequences being flagged. Repertoires were subsampled to equal numbers of UMI-defined TCRs before Gini, Shannon entropy and inverse Simpson indices were calculated. Within the linear range, a power law was fitted to clonotype abundance distributions using maximum likelihood. For one naive CD8 sample, the pipeline and MIGEC produced similar UMI counts, unique TCR numbers and clonal distributions. Repertoires were searched for 7,000 to 7,500 CMV-associated CDR3 sequences compiled from VDJdb and a published dataset. In-frame beta chains were kept once TCRdb had trimmed the public reads at Q25 with fastp and called clones with MiXCR. CDR3 protein duplicates are merged, each entry listing the most common genes and DNA. Here the V and J calls rest on TCRdb's processing, not on the authors' analysis. Across this sample there are tens of thousands of distinct CDR3 sequences, with roughly 8.2% seen only once. The top ten clonotypes cover 20% to 25% of the sample.

From the second PCR step on, the TCR alpha and beta chain libraries were amplified in separate reactions. Donor CMV status was determined by IFNgamma production from CD4+ T cells after overnight stimulation of fresh PBMCs with CMV viral lysate. CD4 T cells were positively selected using Miltenyi beads, after which CD8 T cells were positively selected from the CD4-negative fraction. Cells were stained for CD3, CD4, CD8, CD45RA, CD27 and a live/dead dye and were sorted on a BD Aria II into four subsets based on CD45RA and CD27. Blood was obtained from a few healthy volunteers, and the blood from each volunteer was fractionated into CD4 and CD8 T cells and subsequently into four differentiation subsets. Around 130 ml of peripheral blood was collected from each donor, and PBMC were isolated by Ficoll-Paque PLUS density-gradient centrifugation. Sorted cells were lysed in RLT buffer, after which RNA was extracted using a Qiagen RNeasy kit and stored at -80 degrees C.

This clonotype originated in a human donor in good health. The chain uses TRBV28 and TRBJ2-5; a tentative D call is TRBD1 (6 bases match). Sequenced input: central memory CD8+ T cells from blood. The cell subset or site label for this specimen denotes: central memory, CD45RA- CD27+. The nucleotide sequence is TGTGCCAGCAGTTTAATAAGACCCCGGGACACAGGGGAGACCCAGTACTTC. It is translated as CASSLIRPRDTGETQYF.